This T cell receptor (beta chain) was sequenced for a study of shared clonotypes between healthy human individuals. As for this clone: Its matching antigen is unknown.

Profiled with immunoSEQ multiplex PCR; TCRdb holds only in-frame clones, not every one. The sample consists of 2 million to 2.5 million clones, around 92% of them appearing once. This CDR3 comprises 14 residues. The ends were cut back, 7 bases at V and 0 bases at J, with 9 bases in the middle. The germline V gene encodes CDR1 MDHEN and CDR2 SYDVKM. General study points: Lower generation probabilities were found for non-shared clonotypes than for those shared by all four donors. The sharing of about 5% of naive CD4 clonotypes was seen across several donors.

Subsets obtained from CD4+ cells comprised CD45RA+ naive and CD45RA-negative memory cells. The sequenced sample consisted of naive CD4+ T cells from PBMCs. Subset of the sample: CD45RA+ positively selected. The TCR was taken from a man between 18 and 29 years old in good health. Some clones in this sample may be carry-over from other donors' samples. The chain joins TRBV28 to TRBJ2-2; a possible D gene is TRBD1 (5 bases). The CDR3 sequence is CASTRDTNTGELFF. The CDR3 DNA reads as TGTGCCAGCACCAGGGATACGAACACCGGGGAGCTGTTTTTT.